This paragraph reports one T cell receptor (beta chain). There is no known antigen for this receptor. No quality values exist for individual bases; no much larger clone is one base distant. This entry is derived from a study of OX40 agonist ivuxolimab in advanced cancers. About the study as a whole: Ivuxolimab was a fully human IgG2 agonistic monoclonal antibody targeting the costimulatory receptor OX40 (CD134). Intravenous ivuxolimab was administered to patients every 2 weeks at six dose levels: 0.01, 0.1, 0.3, 1.5, 3 and 10 mg/kg. Among the 50 to 55 dose-escalation patients, around 19 had hepatocellular carcinoma, some 15 melanoma, 9 renal cell carcinoma and 9 head and neck cancer. In the dose-escalation cohort, 75% to 90% of patients were male, and the mean age was 60 years with a range of roughly 23 to 90. Patients were allowed to have had prior anti-PD-1, anti-PD-L1 or anti-CTLA-4 therapy, and roughly two fifths of the dose-escalation patients had been treated with checkpoint inhibitors. Partial responses were achieved by three dose-escalation patients, of whom one had hepatocellular carcinoma and two had cutaneous melanoma. Peripheral TCRbeta sequencing was intended to test whether TCR sequence diversity was altered and clonal T-cell expansion was caused by ivuxolimab. The paper describes the monotherapy dose-escalation part (N ≈ 52 patients) of the phase I trial of ivuxolimab.

What the study reported, not specific to this receptor: At doses from 0.1 to 3.0 mg/kg, clonal expansion was seen in both CD4+ and CD8+ blood T cells between baseline and week 6. Which antigens the clonally expanded peripheral T cells were specific for was not determined. Low levels of normalized T-cell clonal expansion were also seen in some patients who did not respond. After ivuxolimab, more expanded clones were found on average in CD8+ T cells than in CD4+ T cells. In the 0.1-3.0 mg/kg groups, partial responders were among the patients with the lowest normalized peripheral clonal expansion, particularly in CD8+ T cells.

To sequence the TCRbeta CDR3 region, genomic DNA was isolated from the sorted cells. The immunoSEQ Assay was used for sequencing of TCRbeta CDR3 regions. TCRdb provides this immuneACCESS table in a form limited to in-frame rearrangements. Some clones are lacking; in checked studies, under half of them reflect an unresolved V gene, and why the rest are absent is not known. The sample has roughly 53,000 clones on record, more than 75% of them singletons. The ten largest clones capture approximately 2.3% of the sample. CDR1 and CDR2, looked up from the germline V gene, are SGHRS and YFSETQ. V lost 0 bases and J lost 7 bases, and the count of bases not matched to a germline gene is 9. Its CDR3 holds 15 amino acids, cysteine through phenylalanine. Only the CDR3 DNA stays, 45 bases, in frame from base 1. Patients with autoimmune disease history or receiving systemic immunosuppression were excluded from the trial. Peripheral blood for TCR sequencing was collected from all dose cohorts at baseline, on cycle 4 day 1, and on cycle 7 day 1. Samples came from an open-label, multicenter, first-in-human phase I dose-escalation trial of ivuxolimab. Adults with locally advanced or metastatic melanoma, renal cell carcinoma, hepatocellular carcinoma or head and neck squamous cell carcinoma were enrolled in the trial. Before TCR sequencing, CD4+ and CD8+ T cells were separately sorted from peripheral blood.

The source is an adult with an advanced solid tumor such as melanoma, head and neck, liver or kidney cancer. Sequenced here: CD4+ or CD8+ T cells sorted from blood, sampled in a trial of the OX40 agonist ivuxolimab. The chain is made from TRBV5-1 and TRBJ2-7; TRBD2 lines up with 8 middle nucleotides. The CDR3 protein: CASSLEGSGRREQYF. The DNA reads TGCGCCAGCAGCTTGGAGGGGAGCGGGAGACGGGAGCAGTACTTC.